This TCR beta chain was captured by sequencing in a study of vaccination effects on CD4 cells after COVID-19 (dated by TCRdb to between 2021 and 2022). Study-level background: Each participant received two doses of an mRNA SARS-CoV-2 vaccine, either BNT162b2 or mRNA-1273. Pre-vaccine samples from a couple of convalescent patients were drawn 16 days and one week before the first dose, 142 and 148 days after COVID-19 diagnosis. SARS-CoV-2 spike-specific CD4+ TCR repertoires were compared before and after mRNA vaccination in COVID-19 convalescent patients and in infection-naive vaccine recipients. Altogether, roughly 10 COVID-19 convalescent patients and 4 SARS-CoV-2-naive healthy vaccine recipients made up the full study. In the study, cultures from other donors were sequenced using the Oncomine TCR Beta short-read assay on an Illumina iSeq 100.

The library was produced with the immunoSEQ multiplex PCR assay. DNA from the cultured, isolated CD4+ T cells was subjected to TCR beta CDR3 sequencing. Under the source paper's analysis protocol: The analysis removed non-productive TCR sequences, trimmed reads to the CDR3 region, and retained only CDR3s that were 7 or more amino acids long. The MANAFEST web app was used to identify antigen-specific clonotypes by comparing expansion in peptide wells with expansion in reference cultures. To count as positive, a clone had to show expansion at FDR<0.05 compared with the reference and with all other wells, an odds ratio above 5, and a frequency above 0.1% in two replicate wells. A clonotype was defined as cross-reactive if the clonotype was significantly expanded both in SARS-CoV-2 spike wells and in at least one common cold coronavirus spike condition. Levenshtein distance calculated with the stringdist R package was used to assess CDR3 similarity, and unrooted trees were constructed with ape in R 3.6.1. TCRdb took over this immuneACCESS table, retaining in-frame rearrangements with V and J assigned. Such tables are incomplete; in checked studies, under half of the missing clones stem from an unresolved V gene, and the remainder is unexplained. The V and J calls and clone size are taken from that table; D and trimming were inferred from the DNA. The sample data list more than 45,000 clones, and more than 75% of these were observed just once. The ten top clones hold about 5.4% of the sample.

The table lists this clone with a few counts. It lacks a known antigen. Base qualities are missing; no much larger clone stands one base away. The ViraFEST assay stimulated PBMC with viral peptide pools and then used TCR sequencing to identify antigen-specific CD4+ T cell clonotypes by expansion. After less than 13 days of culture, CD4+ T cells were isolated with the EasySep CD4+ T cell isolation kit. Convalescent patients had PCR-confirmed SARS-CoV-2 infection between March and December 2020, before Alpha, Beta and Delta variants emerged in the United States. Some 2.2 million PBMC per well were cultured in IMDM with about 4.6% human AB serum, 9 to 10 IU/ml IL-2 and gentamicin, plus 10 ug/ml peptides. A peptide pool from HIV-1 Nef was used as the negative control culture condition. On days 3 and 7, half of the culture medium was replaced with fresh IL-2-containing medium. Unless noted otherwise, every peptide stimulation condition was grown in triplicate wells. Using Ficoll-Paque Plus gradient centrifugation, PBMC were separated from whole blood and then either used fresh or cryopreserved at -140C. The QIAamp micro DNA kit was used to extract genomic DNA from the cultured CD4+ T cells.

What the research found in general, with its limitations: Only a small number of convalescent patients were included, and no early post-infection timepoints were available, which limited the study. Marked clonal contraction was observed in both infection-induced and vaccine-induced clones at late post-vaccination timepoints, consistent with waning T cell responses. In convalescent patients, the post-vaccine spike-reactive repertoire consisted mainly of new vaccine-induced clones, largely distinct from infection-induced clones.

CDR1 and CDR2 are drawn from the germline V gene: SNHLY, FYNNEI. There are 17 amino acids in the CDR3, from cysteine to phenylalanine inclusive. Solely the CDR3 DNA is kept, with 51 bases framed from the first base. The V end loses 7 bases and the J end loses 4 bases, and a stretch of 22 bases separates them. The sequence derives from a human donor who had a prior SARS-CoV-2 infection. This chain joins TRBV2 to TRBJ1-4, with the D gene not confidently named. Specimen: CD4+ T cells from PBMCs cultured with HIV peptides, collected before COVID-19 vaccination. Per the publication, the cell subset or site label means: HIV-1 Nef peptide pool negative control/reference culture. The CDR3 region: CASTEDRGFTVNEKLFF. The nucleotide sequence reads TGTGCCAGCACCGAGGATCGGGGTTTTACCGTTAATGAAAAACTGTTTTTT.